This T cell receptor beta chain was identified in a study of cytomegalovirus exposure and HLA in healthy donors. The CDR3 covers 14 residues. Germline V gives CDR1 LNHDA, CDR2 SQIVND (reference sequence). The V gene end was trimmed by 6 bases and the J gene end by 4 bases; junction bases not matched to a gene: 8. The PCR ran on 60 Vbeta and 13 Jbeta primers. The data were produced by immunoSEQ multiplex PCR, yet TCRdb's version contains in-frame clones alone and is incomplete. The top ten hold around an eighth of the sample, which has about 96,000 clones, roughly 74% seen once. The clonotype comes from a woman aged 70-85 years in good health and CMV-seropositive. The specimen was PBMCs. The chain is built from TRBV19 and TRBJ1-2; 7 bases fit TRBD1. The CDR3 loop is CASSPMDRPYGYTF. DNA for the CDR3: TGTGCCAGTAGCCCAATGGACAGGCCCTATGGCTACACCTTC.